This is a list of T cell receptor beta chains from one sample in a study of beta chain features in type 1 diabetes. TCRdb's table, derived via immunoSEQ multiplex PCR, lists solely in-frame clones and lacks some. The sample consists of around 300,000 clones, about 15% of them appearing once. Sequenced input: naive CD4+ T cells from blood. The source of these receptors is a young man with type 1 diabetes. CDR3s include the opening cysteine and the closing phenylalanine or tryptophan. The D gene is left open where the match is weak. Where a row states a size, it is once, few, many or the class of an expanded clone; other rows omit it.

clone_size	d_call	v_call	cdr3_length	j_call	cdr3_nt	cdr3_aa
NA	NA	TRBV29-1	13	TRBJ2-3	TGCAGCGTTGGAGGGCGCGGCACAGATACGCAGTATTTT	CSVGGRGTDTQYF
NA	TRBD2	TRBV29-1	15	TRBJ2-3	TGCAGCGTGGGGGGGACTAGCGGGAAGACAGATACGCAGTATTTT	CSVGGTSGKTDTQYF
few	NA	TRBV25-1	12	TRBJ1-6	TGTGCCAGCAGTCTCCACTACTCACCCCTCCACTTT	CASSLHYSPLHF
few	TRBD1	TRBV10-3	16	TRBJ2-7	TGTGCCATCAGTGAGCGATGGACAGGGGGAACCTACGAGCAGTACTTC	CAISERWTGGTYEQYF
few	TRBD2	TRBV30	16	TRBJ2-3	TGTGCCTGGAGTACGGGACTAGCGGAGTACACAGATACGCAGTATTTT	CAWSTGLAEYTDTQYF
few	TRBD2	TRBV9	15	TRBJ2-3	TGTGCCAGCAGCGTAGGGACTAGCGGCACAGATACGCAGTATTTT	CASSVGTSGTDTQYF
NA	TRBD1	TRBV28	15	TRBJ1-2	TGTGCCAGCATCCTCCGGGCAGGGGGATCCTATGGCTACACCTTC	CASILRAGGSYGYTF
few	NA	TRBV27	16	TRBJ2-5	TGTGCCAGCAGTTTATCGATGGGGGCACGGGGAGAGACCCAGTACTTC	CASSLSMGARGETQYF
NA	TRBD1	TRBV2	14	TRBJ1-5	TGTGCCAGCACCCATGGACAGGCCGGCCAGCCCCAGCATTTT	CASTHGQAGQPQHF
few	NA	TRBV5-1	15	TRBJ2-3	TGCGCCAGCTCAGCCGGAGGGCCGGTCACAGATACGCAGTATTTT	CASSAGGPVTDTQYF
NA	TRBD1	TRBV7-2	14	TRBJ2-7	TGTGCCAGCAGCTCCTGGGACAGGGACTACGAGCAGTACTTC	CASSSWDRDYEQYF
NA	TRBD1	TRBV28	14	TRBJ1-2	TGTGCCAGCAGTTTCCGGACAGGGGGCTATGGCTACACCTTC	CASSFRTGGYGYTF
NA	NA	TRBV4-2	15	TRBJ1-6	TGTGCCAGCAGCCAAGGCGGGCTCCGGCGTTCACCCCTCCACTTT	CASSQGGLRRSPLHF
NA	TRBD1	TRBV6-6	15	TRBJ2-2	TGTGCCAGCAGGCCGGGACAGGGATACACCGGGGAGCTGTTTTTT	CASRPGQGYTGELFF
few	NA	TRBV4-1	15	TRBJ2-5	TGCGCCAGCAGCCAAGGGCGAGGACAGTGGGAGACCCAGTACTTC	CASSQGRGQWETQYF
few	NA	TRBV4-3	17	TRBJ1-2	TGCGCCAGCAGCCAAGATAGCCAGGGTGACCTAATTTATGGCTACACCTTC	CASSQDSQGDLIYGYTF
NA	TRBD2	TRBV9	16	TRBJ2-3	TGTGCCAGCAGCGTAAGGGCGGGAGGGCCCACAGATACGCAGTATTTT	CASSVRAGGPTDTQYF
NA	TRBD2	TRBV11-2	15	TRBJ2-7	TGTGCCAGCAGCACAACTAGCGGCCTGTCCTACGAGCAGTACTTC	CASSTTSGLSYEQYF
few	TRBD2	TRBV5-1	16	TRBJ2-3	TGCGCCAGCAGCCAACTAGCGGGGGGGCCCTCAGATACGCAGTATTTT	CASSQLAGGPSDTQYF
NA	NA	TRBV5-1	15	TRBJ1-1	TGCGCCAGCAGCTTGGTAGGGGGTTGGGGCACTGAAGCTTTCTTT	CASSLVGGWGTEAFF
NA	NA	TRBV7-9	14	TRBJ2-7	TGTGCCAGCAGCTTGCTAAACAGTCCTGGCGAGCAGTACTTC	CASSLLNSPGEQYF
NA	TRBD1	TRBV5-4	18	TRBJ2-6	TGTGCCAGCAGCTTGTTGACAGGGTTGGACTCTGGGGCCAACGTCCTGACTTTC	CASSLLTGLDSGANVLTF
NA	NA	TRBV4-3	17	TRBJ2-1	TGCGCCAGCAGCCAACGGGACTTCCTAAGCCCTTACAATGAGCAGTTCTTC	CASSQRDFLSPYNEQFF
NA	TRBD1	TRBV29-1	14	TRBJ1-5	TGCAGCGTTGCCGGGACAGGGAACAATCAGCCCCAGCATTTT	CSVAGTGNNQPQHF
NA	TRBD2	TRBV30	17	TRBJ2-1	TGTGCCTGGAGTGGGCCCCTCCTAGCGGGCCCCTACAATGAGCAGTTCTTC	CAWSGPLLAGPYNEQFF
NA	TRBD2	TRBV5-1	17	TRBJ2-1	TGCGCCAGCAGCTTGGCGCGGGGCGGGAGCAATCTCTGGGAGCAGTTCTTC	CASSLARGGSNLWEQFF
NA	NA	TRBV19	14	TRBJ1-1	TGTGCCAGTAGTATTGCGCGGTTGAACACTGAAGCTTTCTTT	CASSIARLNTEAFF
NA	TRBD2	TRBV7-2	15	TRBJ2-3	TGTGCCAGCAGCCGACCTAGCGGGAACACAGATACGCAGTATTTT	CASSRPSGNTDTQYF
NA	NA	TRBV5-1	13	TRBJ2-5	TGCGCCAGCAGCTTGGGGAGCCAAGAGACCCAGTACTTC	CASSLGSQETQYF
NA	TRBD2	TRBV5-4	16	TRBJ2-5	TGTGCCAGCAGCTGGGGCCTAGCGGGCGGGGGAGAGACCCAGTACTTC	CASSWGLAGGGETQYF
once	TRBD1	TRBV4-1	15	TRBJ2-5	TGCGCCAGCAGCTTCCGGGACAGGGCACAAGAGACCCAGTACTTC	CASSFRDRAQETQYF
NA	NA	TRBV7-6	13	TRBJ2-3	TGTGCCAGCAGCTTAGCAACTAGAGGGACGCAGTATTTT	CASSLATRGTQYF
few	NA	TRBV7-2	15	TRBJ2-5	TGTGCCAGCAGCTCCACAGGGGGGGCTGGAGAGACCCAGTACTTC	CASSSTGGAGETQYF
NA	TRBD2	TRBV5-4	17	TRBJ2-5	TGTGCCAGCAGCTTGAAGCCTAGCGGGAGTATCCAAGAGACCCAGTACTTC	CASSLKPSGSIQETQYF
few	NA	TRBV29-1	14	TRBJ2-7	TGCAGCGTTGCGGGACACCAGTCCTCCTACGAGCAGTACTTC	CSVAGHQSSYEQYF
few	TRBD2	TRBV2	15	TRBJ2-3	TGTGCCAGCTCCAGGGAGGGCCCCAACACAGATACGCAGTATTTT	CASSREGPNTDTQYF
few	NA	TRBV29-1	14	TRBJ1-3	TGCAGCGTGGGGGCCGGTTTCTCTGGAAACACCATATATTTT	CSVGAGFSGNTIYF
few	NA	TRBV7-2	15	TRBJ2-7	TGTGCCAGCAGCTCAACAGGGCCTACAGGGAAAGAGCAGTACTTC	CASSSTGPTGKEQYF
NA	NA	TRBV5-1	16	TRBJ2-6	TGCGCCAGCAGCTTTGAGGCCCTATCTGGGGCCAACGTCCTGACTTTC	CASSFEALSGANVLTF
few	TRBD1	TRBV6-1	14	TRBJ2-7	TGTGCCACCCGTGACAGGACAGGGGCCTACGAGCAGTACTTC	CATRDRTGAYEQYF